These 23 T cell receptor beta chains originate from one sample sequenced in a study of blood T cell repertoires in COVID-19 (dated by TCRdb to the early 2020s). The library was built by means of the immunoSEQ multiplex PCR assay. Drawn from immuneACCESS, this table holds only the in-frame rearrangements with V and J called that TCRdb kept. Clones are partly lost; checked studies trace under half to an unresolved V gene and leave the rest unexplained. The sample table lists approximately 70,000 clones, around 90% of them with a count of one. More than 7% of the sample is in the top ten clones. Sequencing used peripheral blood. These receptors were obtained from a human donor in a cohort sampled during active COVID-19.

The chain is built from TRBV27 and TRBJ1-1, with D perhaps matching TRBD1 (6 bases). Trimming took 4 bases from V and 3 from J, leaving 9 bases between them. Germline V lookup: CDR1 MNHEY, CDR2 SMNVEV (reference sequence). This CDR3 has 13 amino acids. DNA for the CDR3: TGTGCCAGCAGTTCCAGGGGTTACACTGAAGCTTTCTTT. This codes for CASSSRGYTEAFF.

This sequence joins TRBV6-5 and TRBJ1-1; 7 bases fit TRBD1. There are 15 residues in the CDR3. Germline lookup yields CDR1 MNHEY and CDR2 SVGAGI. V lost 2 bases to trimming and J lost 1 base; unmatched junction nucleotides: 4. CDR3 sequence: CASSYRRTGNTEAFF. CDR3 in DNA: TGTGCCAGCAGTTACAGAAGGACAGGGAACACTGAAGCTTTCTTT.

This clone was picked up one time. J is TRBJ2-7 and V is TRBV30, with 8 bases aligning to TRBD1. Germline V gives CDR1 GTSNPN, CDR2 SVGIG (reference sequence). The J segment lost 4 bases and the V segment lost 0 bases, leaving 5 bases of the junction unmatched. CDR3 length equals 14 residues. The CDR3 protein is CAWSVGTGTYEQYF. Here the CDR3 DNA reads TGTGCCTGGAGTGTGGGGACAGGAACTTACGAGCAGTACTTC.

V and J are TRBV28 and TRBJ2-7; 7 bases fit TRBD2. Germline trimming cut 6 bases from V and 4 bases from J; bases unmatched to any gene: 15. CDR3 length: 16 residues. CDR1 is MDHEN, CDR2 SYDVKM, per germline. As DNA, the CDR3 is TGTGCCAGCAGAACTTCCCGGGGAGGGGTAAGTTACGAGCAGTACTTC. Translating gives CASRTSRGGVSYEQYF.

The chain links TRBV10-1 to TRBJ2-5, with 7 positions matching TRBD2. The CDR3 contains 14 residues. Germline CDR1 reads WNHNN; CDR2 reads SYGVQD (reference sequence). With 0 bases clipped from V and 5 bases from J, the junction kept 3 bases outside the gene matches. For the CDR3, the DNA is TGCGCCAGCAGTGAGTCCGCAGCGGGGGAGACCCAGTACTTC. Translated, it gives CASSESAAGETQYF.

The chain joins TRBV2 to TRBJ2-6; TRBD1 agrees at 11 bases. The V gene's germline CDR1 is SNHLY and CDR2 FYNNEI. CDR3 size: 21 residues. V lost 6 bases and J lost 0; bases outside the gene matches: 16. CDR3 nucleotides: TGTGCCAGCAGGGGCGGGACAGGGGGTGACCCTATTAACTCTGGGGCCAACGTCCTGACTTTC. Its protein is CASRGGTGGDPINSGANVLTF.

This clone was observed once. The CDR3 sequence: CASSAGQGRPDSNEQFF. CDR3 DNA: TGTGCCAGCAGCGCGGGACAGGGGCGTCCCGATTCCAATGAGCAGTTCTTC. V gene TRBV9 combines with J gene TRBJ2-1; 10 bases map to TRBD1. J lost 6 bases, V lost 3 bases, and 12 bases had no gene match. Germline values: CDR1 SGDLS, CDR2 YYNGEE. The CDR3 is made up of 17 amino acids.

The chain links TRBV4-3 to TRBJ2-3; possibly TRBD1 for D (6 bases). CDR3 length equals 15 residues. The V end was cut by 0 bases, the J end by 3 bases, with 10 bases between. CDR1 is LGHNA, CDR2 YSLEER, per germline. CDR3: CASSQEVDRTDTQYF. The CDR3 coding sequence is TGCGCCAGCAGCCAAGAAGTGGACAGAACAGATACGCAGTATTTT.

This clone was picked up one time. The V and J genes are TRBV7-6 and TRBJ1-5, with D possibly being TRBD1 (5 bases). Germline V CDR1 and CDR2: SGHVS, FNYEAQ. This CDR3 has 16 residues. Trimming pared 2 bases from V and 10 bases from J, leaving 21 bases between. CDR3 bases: TGTGCCAGCAGCTTAAAGGGCGGGACCGAAGGAGGACCCCAGCATTTT. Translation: CASSLKGGTEGGPQHF.

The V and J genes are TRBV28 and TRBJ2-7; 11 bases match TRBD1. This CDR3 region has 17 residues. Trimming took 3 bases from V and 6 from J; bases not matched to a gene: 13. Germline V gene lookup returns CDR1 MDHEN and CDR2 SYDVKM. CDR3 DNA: TGTGCCAGCAGTTTGCCGCGGACAGGGGGCCTTGTGGGCGAGCAGTACTTC. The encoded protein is CASSLPRTGGLVGEQYF.

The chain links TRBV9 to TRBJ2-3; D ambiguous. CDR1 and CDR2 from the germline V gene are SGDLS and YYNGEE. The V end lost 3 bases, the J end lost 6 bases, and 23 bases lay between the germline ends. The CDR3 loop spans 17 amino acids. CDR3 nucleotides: TGTGCCAGCAGCGCCCCTACTCGCCCCACTACCGTGGATACGCAGTATTTT. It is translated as CASSAPTRPTTVDTQYF.

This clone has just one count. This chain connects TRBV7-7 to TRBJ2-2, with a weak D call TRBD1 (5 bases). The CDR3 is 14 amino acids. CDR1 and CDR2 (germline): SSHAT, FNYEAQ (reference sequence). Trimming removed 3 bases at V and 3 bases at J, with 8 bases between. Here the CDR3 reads CASSFDRHTGELFF. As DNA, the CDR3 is TGTGCCAGCAGCTTCGACAGACACACCGGGGAGCTGTTTTTT.

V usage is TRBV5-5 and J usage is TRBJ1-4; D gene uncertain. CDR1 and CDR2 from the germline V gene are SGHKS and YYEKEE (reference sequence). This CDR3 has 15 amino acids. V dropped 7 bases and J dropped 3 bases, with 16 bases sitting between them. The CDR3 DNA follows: TGTGCCAGCGGATACGACGGGAGTTCTAATGAAAAACTGTTTTTT. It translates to CASGYDGSSNEKLFF.

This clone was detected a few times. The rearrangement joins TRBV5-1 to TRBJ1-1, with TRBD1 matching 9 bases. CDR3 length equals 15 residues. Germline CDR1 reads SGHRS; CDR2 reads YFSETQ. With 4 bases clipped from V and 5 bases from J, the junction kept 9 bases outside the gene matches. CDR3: CASSRPRQGGTEAFF. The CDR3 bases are TGCGCCAGCAGCCGTCCACGACAGGGGGGTACTGAAGCTTTCTTT.

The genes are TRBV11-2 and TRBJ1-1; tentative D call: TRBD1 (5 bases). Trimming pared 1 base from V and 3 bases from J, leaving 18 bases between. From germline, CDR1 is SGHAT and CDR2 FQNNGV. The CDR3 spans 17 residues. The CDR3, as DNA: TGTGCCAGCAGCTTAGGACGCGGCCTCAGGGTGTACACTGAAGCTTTCTTT. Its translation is CASSLGRGLRVYTEAFF. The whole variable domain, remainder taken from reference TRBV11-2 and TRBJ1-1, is EAGVAQSPRYKIIEKRQSVAFWCNPISGHATLYWYQQILGQGPKLLIQFQNNGVVDDSQLPKDRFSAERLKGVDSTLKIQPAKLEDSAVYLCASSLGRGLRVYTEAFFGQGTRLTVV.

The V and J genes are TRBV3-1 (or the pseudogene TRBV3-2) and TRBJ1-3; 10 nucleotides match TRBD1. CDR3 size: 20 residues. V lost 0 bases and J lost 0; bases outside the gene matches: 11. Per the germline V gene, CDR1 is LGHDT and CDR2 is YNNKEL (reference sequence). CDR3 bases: TGTGCCAGCAGCCAAGATCTTGCCGGGACAGGGGAACGCTCTGGAAACACCATATATTTT. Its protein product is CASSQDLAGTGERSGNTIYF.

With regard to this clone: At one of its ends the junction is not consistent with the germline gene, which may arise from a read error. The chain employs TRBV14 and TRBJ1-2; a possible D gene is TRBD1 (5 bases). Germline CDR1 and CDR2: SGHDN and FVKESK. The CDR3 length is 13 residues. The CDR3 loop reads CASRKTVNHGYTF. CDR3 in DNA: TGTGCCAGCAGGAAGACAGTTAACCATGGCTACACCTTC.

For the CDR3, the DNA is TGTGCCAGTAGTATAGATTCGTCGTCAGGGGTGGACTATGGCTACACCTTC. This encodes CASSIDSSSGVDYGYTF. V usage is TRBV19 and J usage is TRBJ1-2; D is possibly TRBD1 (6 bases). V lost 0 bases and J lost 3, with 17 bases in between. This CDR3 comprises 17 residues. Per the germline V gene, CDR1 is LNHDA and CDR2 is SQIVND (reference sequence).

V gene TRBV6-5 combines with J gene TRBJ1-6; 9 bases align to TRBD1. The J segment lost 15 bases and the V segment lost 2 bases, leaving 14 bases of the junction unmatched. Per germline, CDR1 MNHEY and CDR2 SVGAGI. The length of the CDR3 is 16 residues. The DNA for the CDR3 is TGTGCCAGCAGTTACGGGGCAGACGGGACAGGGACTTTCCTCCACTTT. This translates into CASSYGADGTGTFLHF.

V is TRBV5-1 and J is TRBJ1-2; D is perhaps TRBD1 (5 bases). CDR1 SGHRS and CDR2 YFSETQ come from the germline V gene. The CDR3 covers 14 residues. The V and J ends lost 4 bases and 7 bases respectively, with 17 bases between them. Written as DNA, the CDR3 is TGCGCCAGCAGCCCCGGGCAGGGATTGGGTGGCTACACCTTC. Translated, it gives CASSPGQGLGGYTF.

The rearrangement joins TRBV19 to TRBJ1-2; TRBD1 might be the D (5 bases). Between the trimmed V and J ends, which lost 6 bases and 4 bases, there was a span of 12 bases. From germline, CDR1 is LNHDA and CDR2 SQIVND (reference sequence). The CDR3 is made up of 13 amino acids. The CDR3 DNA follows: TGTGCCAGTAGCCAGGACACGGTCTATGGCTACACCTTC. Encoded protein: CASSQDTVYGYTF.

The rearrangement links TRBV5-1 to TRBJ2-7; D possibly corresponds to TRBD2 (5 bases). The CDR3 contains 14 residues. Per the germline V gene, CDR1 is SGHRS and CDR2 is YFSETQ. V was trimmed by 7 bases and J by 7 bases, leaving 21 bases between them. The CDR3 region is CASAEVPLSREQYF. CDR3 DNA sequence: TGCGCCAGCGCGGAGGTGCCCCTCTCGAGAGAGCAGTACTTC. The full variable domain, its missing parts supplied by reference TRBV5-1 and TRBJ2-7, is KAGVTQTPRYLIKTRGQQVTLSCSPISGHRSVSWYQQTPGQGLQFLFEYFSETQRNKGNFPGRFSGRQFSNSRSEMNVSTLELGDSALYLCASAEVPLSREQYFGPGTRLTVT.

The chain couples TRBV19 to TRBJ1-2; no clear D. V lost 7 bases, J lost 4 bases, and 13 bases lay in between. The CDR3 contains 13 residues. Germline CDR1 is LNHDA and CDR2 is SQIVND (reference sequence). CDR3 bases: TGTGCCAGTATGGCCCCGAGCGGCTATGGCTACACCTTC. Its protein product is CASMAPSGYGYTF.